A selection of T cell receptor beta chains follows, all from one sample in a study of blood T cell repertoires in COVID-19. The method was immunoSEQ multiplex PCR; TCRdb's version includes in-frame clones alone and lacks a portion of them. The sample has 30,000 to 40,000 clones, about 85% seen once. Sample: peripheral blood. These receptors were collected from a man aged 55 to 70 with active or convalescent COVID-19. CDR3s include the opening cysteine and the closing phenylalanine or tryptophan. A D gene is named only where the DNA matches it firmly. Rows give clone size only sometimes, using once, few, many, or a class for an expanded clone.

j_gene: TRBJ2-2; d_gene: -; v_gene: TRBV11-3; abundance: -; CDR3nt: TGTGCCAGCAGCAACAGGAACACCGGGGAGCTGTTTTTT; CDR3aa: CASSNRNTGELFF
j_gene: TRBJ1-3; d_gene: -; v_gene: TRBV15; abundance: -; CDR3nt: TGTGCCACCAGCAGAGACCAGGGCTTGTCTGGAAACACCATATATTTT; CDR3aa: CATSRDQGLSGNTIYF
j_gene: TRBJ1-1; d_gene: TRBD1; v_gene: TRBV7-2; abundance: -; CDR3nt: TGTGCCAGCAGCTTGCAGGGGGCGAAGGTCACTGAAGCTTTCTTT; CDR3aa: CASSLQGAKVTEAFF
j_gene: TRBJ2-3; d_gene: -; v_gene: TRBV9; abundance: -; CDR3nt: TGTGCCAGCAGCGTCGGGGCAGATACGCAGTATTTT; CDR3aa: CASSVGADTQYF
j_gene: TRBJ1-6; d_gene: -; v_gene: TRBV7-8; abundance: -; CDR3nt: TGTGCCAGCAGCTCCCGCACAGGAGAATCAAGCTCCTATAATTCACCCCTCCACTTT; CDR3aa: CASSSRTGESSSYNSPLHF
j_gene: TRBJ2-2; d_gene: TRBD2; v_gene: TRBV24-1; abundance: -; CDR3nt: TGTGCCACCAGAGCGGGAGGGACCGGGGAGCTGTTTTTT; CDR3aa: CATRAGGTGELFF
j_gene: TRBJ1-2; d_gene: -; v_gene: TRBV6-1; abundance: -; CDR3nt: TGTGCCAGCAGTGAAGTCCATGAGGGAGGCTACACCTTC; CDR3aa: CASSEVHEGGYTF
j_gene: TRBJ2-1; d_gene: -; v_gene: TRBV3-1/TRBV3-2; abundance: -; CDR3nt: TGTGCCAGCAGCCAAAGGCGTTCGGCGGGTACATACAATGAGCAGTTCTTC; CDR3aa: CASSQRRSAGTYNEQFF
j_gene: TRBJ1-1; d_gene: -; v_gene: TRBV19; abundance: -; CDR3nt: TGTGCCAGTAGATATTTTCTGAGCCGGGGCACTGAAGCTTTCTTT; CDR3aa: CASRYFLSRGTEAFF
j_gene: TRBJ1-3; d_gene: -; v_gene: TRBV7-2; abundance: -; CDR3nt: TGTGCCAGCAGCTTAGAAGGGTTCGGTCAGGAGGGAGGAAACACCATATATTTT; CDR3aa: CASSLEGFGQEGGNTIYF
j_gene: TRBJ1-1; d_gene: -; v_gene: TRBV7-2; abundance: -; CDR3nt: TGTGCCAGCAGCACCGGACCGGGGACTGAAGCTTTCTTT; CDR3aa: CASSTGPGTEAFF
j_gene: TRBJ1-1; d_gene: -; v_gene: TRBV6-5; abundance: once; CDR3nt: TGTGCCAGCAGTTCCCTTAGGCAGGGGAGAGGGACTGAAGCTTTCTTT; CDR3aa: CASSSLRQGRGTEAFF
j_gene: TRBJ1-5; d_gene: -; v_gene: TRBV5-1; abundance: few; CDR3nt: TGCGCCAGCAGCTTGGTAGGGGGAAGCAATCAGCCCCAGCATTTT; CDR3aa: CASSLVGGSNQPQHF
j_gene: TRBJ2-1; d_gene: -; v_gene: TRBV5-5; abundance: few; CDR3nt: TGTGCCAGCAGCTTGGGGTGGGGGCCAGGAAATGAGCAGTTCTTC; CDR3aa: CASSLGWGPGNEQFF
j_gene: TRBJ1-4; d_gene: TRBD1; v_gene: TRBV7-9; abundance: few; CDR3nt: TGTGCCAGCAGCTTAGGGGGGACAGGTGAAAAACTGTTTTTT; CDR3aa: CASSLGGTGEKLFF
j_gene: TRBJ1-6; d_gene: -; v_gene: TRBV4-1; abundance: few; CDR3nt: TGCGCCAGCAGCCAAGTCGTTAATTCACCCCTCCACTTT; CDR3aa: CASSQVVNSPLHF
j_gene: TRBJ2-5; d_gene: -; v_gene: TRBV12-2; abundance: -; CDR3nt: TGTGCAAGTCGGCTCGCGGGGGGCTTGACCCAGTACTTC; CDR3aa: CASRLAGGLTQYF
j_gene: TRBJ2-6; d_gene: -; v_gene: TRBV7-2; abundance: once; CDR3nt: TGTGCCAGCAGCCTCCGACGGGTATCTGGGGCCAACGTCCTGACTTTC; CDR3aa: CASSLRRVSGANVLTF
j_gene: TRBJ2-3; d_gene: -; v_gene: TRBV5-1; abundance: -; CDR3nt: TGCGCCAGCAGCTTCCTTACAGATACGCAGTATTTT; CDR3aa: CASSFLTDTQYF
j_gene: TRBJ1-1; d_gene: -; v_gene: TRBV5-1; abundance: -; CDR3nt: TGCGCCAGCAGCTTAACAGGGCACACTGAAGCTTTCTTT; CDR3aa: CASSLTGHTEAFF
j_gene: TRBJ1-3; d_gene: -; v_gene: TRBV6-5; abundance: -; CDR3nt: TGTGCCAGCAGAAGGCAGGGTGGTGGAAACACCATATATTTT; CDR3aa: CASRRQGGGNTIYF
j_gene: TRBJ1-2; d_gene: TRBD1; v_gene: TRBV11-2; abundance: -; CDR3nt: TGTGCCAGCAGCCTGACACCGGGACAGGGGGCTGGGGACTATGGCTACACCTTC; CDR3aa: CASSLTPGQGAGDYGYTF
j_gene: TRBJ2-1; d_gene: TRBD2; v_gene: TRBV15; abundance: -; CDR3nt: TGTGCCACCAGCAGGGGACTAGCGGGAGGGTCGCCGTTCTTC; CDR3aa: CATSRGLAGGSPFF
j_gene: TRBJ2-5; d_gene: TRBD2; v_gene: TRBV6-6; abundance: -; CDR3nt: TGTGCCAGCAGCCAAGCCAGGGAGGGGTTAGCCCAGTACTTC; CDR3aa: CASSQAREGLAQYF
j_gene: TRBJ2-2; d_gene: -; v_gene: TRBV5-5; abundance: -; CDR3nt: TGTGCCAGCAGGGCCGAGAGGACGAACACCGGGGAGCTGTTTTTT; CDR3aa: CASRAERTNTGELFF
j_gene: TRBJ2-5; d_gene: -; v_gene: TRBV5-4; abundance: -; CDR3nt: TGTGCCAGCAGCTTGCCACAGGCCTTGGGCGAGACCCAGTACTTC; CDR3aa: CASSLPQALGETQYF
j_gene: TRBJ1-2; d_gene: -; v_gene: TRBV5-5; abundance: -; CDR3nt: TGTGCCAGCAGCTTGGGGACCGCGGCGGGTTACTACACCTTC; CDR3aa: CASSLGTAAGYYTF
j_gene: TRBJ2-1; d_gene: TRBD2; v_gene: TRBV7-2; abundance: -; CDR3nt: TGTGCCAGCAGCTTTTCATGGACTAGACTCGGCTTAAATGAGCAGTTCTTC; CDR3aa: CASSFSWTRLGLNEQFF
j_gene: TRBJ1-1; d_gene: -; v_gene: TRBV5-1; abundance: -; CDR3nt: TGCGCCAGCAGCTTGGTCGGGGGGGACACTGAAGCTTTCTTT; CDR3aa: CASSLVGGDTEAFF
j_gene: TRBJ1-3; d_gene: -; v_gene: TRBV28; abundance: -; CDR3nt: TGTGCCAGCAGTTTGGCTTGGGGCGGCTTCTCTGGAAACACCATATATTTT; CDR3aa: CASSLAWGGFSGNTIYF
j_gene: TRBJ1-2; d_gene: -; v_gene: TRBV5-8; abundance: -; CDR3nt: TGTGCCAGCCGTCGGTTTGCCGGGACGGGGGGCTATGGCTACACCTTC; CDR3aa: CASRRFAGTGGYGYTF
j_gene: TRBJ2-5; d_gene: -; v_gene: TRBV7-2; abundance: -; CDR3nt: TGTGCCAGCAGCTGGAGACAGGTTCAAGAGACCCAGTACTTC; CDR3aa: CASSWRQVQETQYF
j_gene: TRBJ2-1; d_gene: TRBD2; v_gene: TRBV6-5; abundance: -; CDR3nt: TGTGCCAGCAGTTCCTTAGCGGGGGCCTACAATGAGCAGTTCTTC; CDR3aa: CASSSLAGAYNEQFF
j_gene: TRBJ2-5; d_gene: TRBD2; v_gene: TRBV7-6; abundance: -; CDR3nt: TGTGCCAGCAGCCTGGGACTAGCGTTAACAGAGACCCAGTACTTC; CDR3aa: CASSLGLALTETQYF
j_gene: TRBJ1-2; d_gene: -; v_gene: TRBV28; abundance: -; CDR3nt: TGTGCCAGCAGTCCGCCAGGGTATGGCTACACCTTC; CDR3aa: CASSPPGYGYTF
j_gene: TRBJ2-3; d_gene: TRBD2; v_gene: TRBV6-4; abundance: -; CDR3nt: TGTGCCAGCAGTAGGACTAGAGGAGATACGCAGTATTTT; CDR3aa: CASSRTRGDTQYF
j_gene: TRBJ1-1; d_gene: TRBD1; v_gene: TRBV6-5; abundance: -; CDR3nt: TGTGCCAGCAGTTACTTGACAGGGGGCGGAAGGACTGAAGCTTTCTTT; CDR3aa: CASSYLTGGGRTEAFF